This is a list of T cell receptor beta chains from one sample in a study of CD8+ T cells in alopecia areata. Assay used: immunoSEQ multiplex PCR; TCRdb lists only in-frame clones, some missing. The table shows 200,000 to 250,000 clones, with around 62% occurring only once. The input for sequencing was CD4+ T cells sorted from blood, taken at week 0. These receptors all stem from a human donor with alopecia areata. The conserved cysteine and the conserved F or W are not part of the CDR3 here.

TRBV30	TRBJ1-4	AWSLQGTNEKLF
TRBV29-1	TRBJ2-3	SVGTSGTTDTQY
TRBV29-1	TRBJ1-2	SVAHLLPGVGGYT
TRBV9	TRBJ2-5	ASSAPGLEETQY
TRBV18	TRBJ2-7	ASSEGGYANVQY
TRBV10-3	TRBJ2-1	AIGETSSSSYNEQF
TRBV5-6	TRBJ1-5	ASSLGGENQPQH
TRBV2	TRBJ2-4	ASSEAPANIQY
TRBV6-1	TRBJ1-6	ASSAPTGKESPLH
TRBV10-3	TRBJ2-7	AIRPNSDDEQY
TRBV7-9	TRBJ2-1	ASSRFRGRYNEQF
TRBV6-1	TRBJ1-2	ASSEAVGHGYGYT
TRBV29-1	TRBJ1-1	SVGAGTSNTEAF
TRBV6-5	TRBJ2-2	ASTSAGELF
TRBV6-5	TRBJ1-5	ASSSSSNQPQH
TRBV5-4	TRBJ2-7	ASSSAMIGTDSYEQY
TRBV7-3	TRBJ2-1	ASSISGTNSYNEQF
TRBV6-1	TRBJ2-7	ASQASQVYEQY
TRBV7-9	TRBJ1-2	ASSLALSEHGYT
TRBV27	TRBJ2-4	ASSSPRDPRGSIQY
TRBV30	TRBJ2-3	AWVEGSSFTDTQY
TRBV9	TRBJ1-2	ASSGGGAQNYGYT
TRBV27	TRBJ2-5	ASSQVAGAQY
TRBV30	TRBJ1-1	ACKKGGRDTEAF
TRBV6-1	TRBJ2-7	ASRTGTEPSYEQY
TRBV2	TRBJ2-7	ASRWDSYEQY
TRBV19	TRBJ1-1	ASKPFSGGGFWNTEAF
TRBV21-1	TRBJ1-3	ASSGGGWGNTIY
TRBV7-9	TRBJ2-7	ASSFQNPIDEQY
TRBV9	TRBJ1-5	ASSVAERGGVRH
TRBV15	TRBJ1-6	ATSRDNSNSPLH
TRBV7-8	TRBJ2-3	ASSSLTLVKKDTQY
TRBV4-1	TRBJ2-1	ASRPNSFRQGGFGV
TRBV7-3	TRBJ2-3	ASSLGVSRRTDTQY
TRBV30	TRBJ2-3	AWSVGQPQDTQY
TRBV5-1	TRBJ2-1	ASSLGDYNEQF
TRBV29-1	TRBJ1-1	SVRQGNTEAF
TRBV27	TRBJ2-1	ASKPRQGVYNEQF